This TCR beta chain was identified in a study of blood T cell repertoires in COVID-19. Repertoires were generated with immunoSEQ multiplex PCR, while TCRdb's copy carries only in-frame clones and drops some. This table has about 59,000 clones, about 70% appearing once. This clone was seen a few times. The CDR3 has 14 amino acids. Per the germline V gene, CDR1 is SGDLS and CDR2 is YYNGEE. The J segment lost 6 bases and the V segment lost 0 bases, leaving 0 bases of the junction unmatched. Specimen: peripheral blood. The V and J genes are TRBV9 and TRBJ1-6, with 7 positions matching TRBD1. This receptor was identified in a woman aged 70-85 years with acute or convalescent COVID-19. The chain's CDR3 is CASSVDRGNSPLHF. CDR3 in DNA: TGTGCCAGCAGCGTAGACAGGGGTAATTCACCCCTCCACTTT.